This T cell receptor beta chain was sequenced during a study of CD8 T cells in Susac syndrome. The sequenced target, TCR beta, came from blood CD8+ and CD4+ T cells. Bulk CD8+ and CD4+ cells came from magnetic negative isolation; CD8+ TEMRA by FACS. With random hexamers, 0.5 to 1 ug RNA was reverse transcribed. TCR beta CDR3 was amplified by immunoSEQ multiplex PCR. This amplification extended across 54 Vbeta and 13 Jbeta segments. TCRdb processed the immunoSEQ multiplex PCR reads anew with MiXCR; each CDR3 protein has one entry. The sample has 20,000 to 25,000 distinct CDR3 sequences, 85% to 95% seen once. Germline V lookup: CDR1 SGDLS, CDR2 YYNGEE. The germline V and J ends were trimmed by 3 bases and 3 bases, with 14 bases remaining between them. The CDR3 length is 15 residues.

The sample consisted of CD8+ T cells from PBMCs. The chain is built from TRBV9 and TRBJ2-3, with a possible D match to TRBD2 (6 bases). The sequence derives from a human donor in good health. For the CDR3, the DNA is TGTGCCAGCAGCGAAGGCATAGCGGAGACAGATACGCAGTATTTT. Its protein product is CASSEGIAETDTQYF.